The next 4 T cell receptor beta chains were all read from a single sample in a study of T cell repertoires in cytomegalovirus infection. One entry per CDR3 protein results from TCRdb running MiXCR on the reads. The sample holds around 190,000 distinct CDR3 sequences, around an eighth seen once. The sample was PBMCs. The source of these receptors is a human donor in good health (CMV status not recorded). Some clones in this sample may be carry-over from other donors' samples.

This clonotype was observed a few times. The J gene is TRBJ2-1, the V gene TRBV14; 9 bases fit TRBD2. The CDR3 has 15 residues. V gave up 0 bases and J gave up 4 bases; unmatched junction bases: 1. CDR1 SGHDN and CDR2 FVKESK come from the germline V gene. In nucleotides, the CDR3 is TGTGCCAGCAGCCAAGAGCGGGGGGGTTACAATGAGCAGTTCTTC. Its protein product is CASSQERGGYNEQFF. The entire variable domain, with the rest obtained from reference TRBV14 and TRBJ2-1, is as follows: EAGVTQFPSHSVIEKGQTVTLRCDPISGHDNLYWYRRVMGKEIKFLLHFVKESKQDESGMPNNRFLAERTGGTYSTLKVQPAELEDSGVYFCASSQERGGYNEQFFGPGTRLTVL.

This clonotype appeared many times. V usage is TRBV12-3 or TRBV12-4 and J usage is TRBJ1-1; D is possibly TRBD1 (6 bases). The CDR3 totals 14 residues. Trimming shortened V by 2 bases and J by 6 bases, and 13 bases separated the two germline ends. CDR3 protein: CASSLRGFGAEAFF. The CDR3 coding sequence is TGTGCCAGCAGTTTAAGGGGGTTCGGGGCTGAAGCTTTCTTT.

Concerning this clonotype itself: A single base separates this from a much larger clone, so it may be a read error. The chain recombines TRBV12-3 or TRBV12-4 with TRBJ2-1; 8 nucleotides align to TRBD2. V dropped 2 bases and J dropped 3; count of bases not matched to a gene: 9. This CDR3 is 17 amino acids long. The CDR3 spells CASSLRSSGGFYNEQFF. CDR3 coding DNA: TGTGCCAGCAGTTTAAGATCCTCGGGGGGGTTCTACAATGAGCAGTTCTTC.

The V call is TRBV12-3 or TRBV12-4, the J call TRBJ1-1, with TRBD1 identical over 7 bases. The CDR3 runs 14 residues. CDR3 in amino acids: CASGGGTGNTEAFF. The CDR3 coding sequence is TGTGCTTCGGGAGGGGGCACTGGTAACACTGAAGCTTTCTTT.